This note documents a single T cell receptor (beta chain) sequence. These data originate in a study of OX40 agonist ivuxolimab in advanced cancers. The CDR3 covers 15 residues. Germline CDR1 MDHEN, CDR2 SYDVKM. The trim removed 6 bases at V and 6 bases at J, leaving 8 bases unmatched. Measured with immunoSEQ multiplex PCR; TCRdb has only the in-frame clones, and not every one. The sample lists tens of thousands of clones, about 85% seen once, with roughly 3.1% in the top ten. The rearrangement uses TRBV28 and TRBJ2-2, with 9 bases lining up with TRBD2. This sample comprised CD4+ or CD8+ T cells sorted from blood, obtained in a trial of the OX40 agonist ivuxolimab. This TCR came from an adult with an advanced solid tumor such as melanoma, head and neck, liver or kidney cancer. Here the CDR3 reads CASRLAGGGAGELFF. CDR3 sequence (DNA): TGTGCCAGCAGGCTAGCTGGCGGGGGGGCCGGGGAGCTGTTTTTT.